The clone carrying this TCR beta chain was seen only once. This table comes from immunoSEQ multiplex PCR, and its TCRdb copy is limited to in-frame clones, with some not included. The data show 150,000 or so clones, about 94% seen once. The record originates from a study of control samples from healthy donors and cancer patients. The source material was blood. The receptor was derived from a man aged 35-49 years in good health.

Here the CDR3 reads CASREGGREKLFF. DNA for the CDR3: TGCGCCAGCCGGGAGGGGGGCCGTGAAAAACTGTTTTTT. V usage is TRBV10-2 and J usage is TRBJ1-4; possible D gene TRBD1, 6 bases. This CDR3 is built from 13 residues. V was trimmed by 8 bases and J by 7 bases, leaving 14 bases between them. In germline, CDR1 is WSHSY, CDR2 SAAADI.